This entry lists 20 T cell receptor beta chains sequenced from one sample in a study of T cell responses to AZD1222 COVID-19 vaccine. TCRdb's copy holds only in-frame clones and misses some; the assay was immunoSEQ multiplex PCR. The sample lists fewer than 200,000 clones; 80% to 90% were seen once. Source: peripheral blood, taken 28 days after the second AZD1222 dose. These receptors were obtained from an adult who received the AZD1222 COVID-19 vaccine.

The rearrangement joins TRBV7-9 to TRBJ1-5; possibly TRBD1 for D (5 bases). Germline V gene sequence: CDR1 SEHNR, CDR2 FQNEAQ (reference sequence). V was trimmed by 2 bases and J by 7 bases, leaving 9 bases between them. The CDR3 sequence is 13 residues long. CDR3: CASSLQGGQPQHF. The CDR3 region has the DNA TGTGCCAGCAGCTTACAGGGTGGCCAGCCCCAGCATTTT.

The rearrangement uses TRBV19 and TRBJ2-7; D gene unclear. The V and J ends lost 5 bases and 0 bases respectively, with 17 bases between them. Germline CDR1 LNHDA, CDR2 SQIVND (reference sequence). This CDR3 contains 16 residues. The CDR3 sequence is CASSSRGGRSSYEQYF. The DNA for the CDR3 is TGTGCCAGTAGTTCGAGAGGTGGCAGGAGCTCCTACGAGCAGTACTTC.

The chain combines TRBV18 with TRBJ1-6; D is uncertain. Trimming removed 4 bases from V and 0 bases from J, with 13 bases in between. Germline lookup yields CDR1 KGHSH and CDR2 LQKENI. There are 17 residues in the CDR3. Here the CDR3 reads CASSREDARSYNSPLHF. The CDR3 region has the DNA TGTGCCAGCTCACGGGAGGACGCGCGCTCCTATAATTCACCCCTCCACTTT.

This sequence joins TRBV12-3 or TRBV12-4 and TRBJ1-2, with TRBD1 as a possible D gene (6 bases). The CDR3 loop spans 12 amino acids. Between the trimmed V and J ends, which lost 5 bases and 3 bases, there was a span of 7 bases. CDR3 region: CASSPGDYGYTF. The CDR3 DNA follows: TGTGCCAGCAGTCCAGGGGACTATGGCTACACCTTC.

The CDR3 DNA reads TGTGCCAGCAGGACAGGGGGTCTGAACACTGAAGCTTTCTTT. Translated, it gives CASRTGGLNTEAFF. The chain combines TRBV3-1 (or the pseudogene TRBV3-2) with TRBJ1-1, with TRBD1 matching over 9 bases. CDR3 length: 14 residues. CDR1 is LGHDT and CDR2 is YNNKEL in the germline V gene (reference sequence). After removal of 6 bases from V and 0 bases from J, the junction contained 2 bases not matched to a gene.

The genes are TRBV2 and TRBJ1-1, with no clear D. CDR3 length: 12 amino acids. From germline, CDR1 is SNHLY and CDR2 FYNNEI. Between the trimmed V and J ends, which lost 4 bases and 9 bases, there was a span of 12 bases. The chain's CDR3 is CASSVVETKAFF. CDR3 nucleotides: TGTGCCAGCAGTGTGGTGGAGACTAAAGCTTTCTTT.

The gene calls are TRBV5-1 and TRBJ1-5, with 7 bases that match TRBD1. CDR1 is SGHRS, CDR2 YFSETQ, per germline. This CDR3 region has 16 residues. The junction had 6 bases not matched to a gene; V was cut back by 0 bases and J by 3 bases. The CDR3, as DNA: TGCGCCAGCAGCTTGGAGGGCAGGGGGTACAATCAGCCCCAGCATTTT. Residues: CASSLEGRGYNQPQHF.

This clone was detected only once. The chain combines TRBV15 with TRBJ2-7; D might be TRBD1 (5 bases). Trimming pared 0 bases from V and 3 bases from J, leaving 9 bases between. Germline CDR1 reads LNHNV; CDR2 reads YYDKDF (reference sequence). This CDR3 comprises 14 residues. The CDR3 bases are TGTGCCACCAGCAGAGATAGGGGTCTCTACGAGCAGTACTTC. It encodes CATSRDRGLYEQYF.

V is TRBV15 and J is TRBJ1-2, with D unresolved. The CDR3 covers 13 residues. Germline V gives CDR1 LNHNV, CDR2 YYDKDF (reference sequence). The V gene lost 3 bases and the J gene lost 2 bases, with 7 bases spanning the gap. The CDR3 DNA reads TGTGCCACCAGCAGCCCGAAGAACTATGGCTACACCTTC. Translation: CATSSPKNYGYTF.

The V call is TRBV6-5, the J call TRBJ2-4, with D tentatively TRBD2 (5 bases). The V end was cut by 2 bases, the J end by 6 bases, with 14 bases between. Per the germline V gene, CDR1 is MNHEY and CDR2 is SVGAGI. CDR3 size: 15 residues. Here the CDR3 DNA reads TGTGCCAGCAGTTACGGAGGTGAAACGGGAAACATTCAGTACTTC. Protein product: CASSYGGETGNIQYF.

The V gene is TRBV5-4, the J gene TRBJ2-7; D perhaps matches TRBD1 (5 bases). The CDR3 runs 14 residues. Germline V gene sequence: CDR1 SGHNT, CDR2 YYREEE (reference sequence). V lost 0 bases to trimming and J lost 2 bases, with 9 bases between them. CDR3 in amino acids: CASSLASRAYEQYF. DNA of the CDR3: TGTGCCAGCAGCTTGGCATCCAGGGCCTACGAGCAGTACTTC.

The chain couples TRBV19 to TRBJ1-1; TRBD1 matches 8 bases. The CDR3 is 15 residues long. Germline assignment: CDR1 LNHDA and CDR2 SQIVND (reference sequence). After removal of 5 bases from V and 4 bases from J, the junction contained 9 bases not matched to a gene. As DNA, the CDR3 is TGTGCCAGTAGTGTCCCAGGGGGCGCGGTCACTGAAGCTTTCTTT. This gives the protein CASSVPGGAVTEAFF.

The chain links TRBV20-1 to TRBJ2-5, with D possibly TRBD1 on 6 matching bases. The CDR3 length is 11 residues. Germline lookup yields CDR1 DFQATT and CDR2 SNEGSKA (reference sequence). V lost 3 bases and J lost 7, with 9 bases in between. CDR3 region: CSASQGGTQYF. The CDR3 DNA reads TGCAGTGCTAGCCAAGGGGGGACCCAGTACTTC.

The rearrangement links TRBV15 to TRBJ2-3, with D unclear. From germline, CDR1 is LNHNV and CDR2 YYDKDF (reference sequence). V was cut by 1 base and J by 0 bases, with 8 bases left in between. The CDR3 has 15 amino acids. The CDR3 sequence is CATSRARASTDTQYF. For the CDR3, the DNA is TGTGCCACCAGCAGAGCCCGGGCTAGCACAGATACGCAGTATTTT. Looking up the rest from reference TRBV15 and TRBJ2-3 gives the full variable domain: DAMVIQNPRYQVTQFGKPVTLSCSQTLNHNVMYWYQQKSSQAPKLLFHYYDKDFNNEADTPDNFQSRRPNTSFCFLDIRSPGLGDTAMYLCATSRARASTDTQYFGPGTRLTVL.

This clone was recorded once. This CDR3 is CASSLVGLGGELFF. The CDR3 DNA is TGTGCCAGCAGCTTGGTAGGGCTCGGCGGGGAGCTGTTTTTT. The chain carries TRBV5-4 and TRBJ2-2, with unresolved D. CDR1 is SGHNT and CDR2 is YYREEE in the germline V gene (reference sequence). CDR3 size: 14 residues. Between the trimmed V and J ends, which lost 0 bases and 7 bases, there was a span of 10 bases. The full variable domain, its missing parts supplied by reference TRBV5-4 and TRBJ2-2, is ETGVTQSPTHLIKTRGQQVTLRCSSQSGHNTVSWYQQALGQGPQFIFQYYREEENGRGNFPPRFSGLQFPNYSSELNVNALELDDSALYLCASSLVGLGGELFFGEGSRLTVL.

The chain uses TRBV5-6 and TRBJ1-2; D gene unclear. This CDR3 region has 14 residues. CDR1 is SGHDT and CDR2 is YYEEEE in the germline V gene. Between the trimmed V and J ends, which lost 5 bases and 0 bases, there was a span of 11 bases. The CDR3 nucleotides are TGTGCCAGCAGTCGCGGACGGCCTAACTATGGCTACACCTTC. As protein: CASSRGRPNYGYTF.

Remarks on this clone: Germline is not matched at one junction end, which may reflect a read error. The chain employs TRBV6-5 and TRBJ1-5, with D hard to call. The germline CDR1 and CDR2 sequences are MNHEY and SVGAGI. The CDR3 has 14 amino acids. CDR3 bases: TGTGCCAGCAGTGACTCCGGGGATAATCAGCCCCAGCATTTT. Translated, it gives CASSDSGDNQPQHF.

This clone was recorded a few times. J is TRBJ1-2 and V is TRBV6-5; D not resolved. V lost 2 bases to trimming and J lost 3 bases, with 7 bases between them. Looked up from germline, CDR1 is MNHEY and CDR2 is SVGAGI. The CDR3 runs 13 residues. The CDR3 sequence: CASSYNKDYGYTF. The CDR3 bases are TGTGCCAGCAGTTACAACAAAGACTATGGCTACACCTTC.

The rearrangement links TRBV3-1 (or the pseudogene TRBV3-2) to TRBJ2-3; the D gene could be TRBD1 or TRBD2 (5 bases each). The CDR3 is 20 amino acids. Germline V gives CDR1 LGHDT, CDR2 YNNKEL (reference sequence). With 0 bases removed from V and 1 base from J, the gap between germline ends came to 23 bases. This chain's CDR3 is CASSQDVLPSGGGGTDTQYF. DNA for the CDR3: TGTGCCAGCAGCCAAGATGTCCTCCCGAGTGGGGGTGGGGGCACAGATACGCAGTATTTT.

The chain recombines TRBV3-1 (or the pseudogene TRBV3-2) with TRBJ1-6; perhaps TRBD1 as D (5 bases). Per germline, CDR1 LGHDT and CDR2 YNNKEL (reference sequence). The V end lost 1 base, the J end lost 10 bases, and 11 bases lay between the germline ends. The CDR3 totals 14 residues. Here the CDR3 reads CASSQVRGGSPLHF. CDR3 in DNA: TGTGCCAGCAGCCAAGTTAGGGGCGGGTCACCCCTCCACTTT.